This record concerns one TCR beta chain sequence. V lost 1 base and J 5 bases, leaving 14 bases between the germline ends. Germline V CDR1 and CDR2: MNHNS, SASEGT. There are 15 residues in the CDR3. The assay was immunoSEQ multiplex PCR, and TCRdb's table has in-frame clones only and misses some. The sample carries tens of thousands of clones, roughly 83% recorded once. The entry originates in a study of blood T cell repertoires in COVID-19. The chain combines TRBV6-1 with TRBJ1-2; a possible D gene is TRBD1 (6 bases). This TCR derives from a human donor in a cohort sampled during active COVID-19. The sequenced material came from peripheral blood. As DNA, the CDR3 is TGTGCCAGCAGTGAAGGGTTTTTGGGGACATATGGCTACACCTTC. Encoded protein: CASSEGFLGTYGYTF.